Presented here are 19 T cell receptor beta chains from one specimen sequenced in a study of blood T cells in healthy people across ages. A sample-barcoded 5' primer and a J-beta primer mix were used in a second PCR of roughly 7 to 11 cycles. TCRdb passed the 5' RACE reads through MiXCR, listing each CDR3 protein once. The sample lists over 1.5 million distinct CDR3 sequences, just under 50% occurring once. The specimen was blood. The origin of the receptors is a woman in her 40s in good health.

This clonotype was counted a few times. The CDR3, as DNA: TGCGCCAGCAGCTTCCGGGAGGGGACTAGCGCTAATGAGCAGTTCTTC. The encoded protein is CASSFREGTSANEQFF. This rearrangement joins TRBV5-1 to TRBJ2-1, with 10 bases aligning to TRBD2. The CDR3 has 16 amino acids. Germline V CDR1 and CDR2: SGHRS, YFSETQ. The junction had 9 bases not matched to a gene; V was cut back by 2 bases and J by 7 bases.

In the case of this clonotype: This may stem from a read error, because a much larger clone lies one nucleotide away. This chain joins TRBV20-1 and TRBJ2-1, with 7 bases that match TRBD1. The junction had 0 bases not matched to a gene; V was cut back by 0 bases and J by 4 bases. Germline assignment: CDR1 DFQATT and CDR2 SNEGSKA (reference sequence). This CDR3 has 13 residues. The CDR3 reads CSAREQGYNEQFF. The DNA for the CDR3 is TGCAGTGCTAGAGAACAGGGGTACAATGAGCAGTTCTTC.

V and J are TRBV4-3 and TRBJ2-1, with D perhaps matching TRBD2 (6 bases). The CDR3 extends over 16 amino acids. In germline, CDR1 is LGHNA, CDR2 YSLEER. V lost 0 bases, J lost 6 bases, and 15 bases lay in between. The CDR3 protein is CASSQEGTEAVNEQFF. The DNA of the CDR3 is TGCGCCAGCAGCCAAGAGGGGACTGAAGCGGTCAATGAGCAGTTCTTC.

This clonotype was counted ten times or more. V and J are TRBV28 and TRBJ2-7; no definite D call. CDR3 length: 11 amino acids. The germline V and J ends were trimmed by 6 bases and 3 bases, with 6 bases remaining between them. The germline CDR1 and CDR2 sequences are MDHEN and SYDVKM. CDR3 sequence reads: CASSRIYEQYF. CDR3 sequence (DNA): TGTGCCAGCAGCCGTATCTACGAGCAGTACTTC.

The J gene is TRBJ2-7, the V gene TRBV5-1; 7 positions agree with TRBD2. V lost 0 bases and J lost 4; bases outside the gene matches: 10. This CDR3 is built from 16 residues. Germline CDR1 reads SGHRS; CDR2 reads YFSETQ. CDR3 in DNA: TGCGCCAGCAGCTTGGATTCCGGGGGGACCTTATACGAGCAGTACTTC. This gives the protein CASSLDSGGTLYEQYF. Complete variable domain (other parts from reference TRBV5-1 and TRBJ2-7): KAGVTQTPRYLIKTRGQQVTLSCSPISGHRSVSWYQQTPGQGLQFLFEYFSETQRNKGNFPGRFSGRQFSNSRSEMNVSTLELGDSALYLCASSLDSGGTLYEQYFGPGTRLTVT.

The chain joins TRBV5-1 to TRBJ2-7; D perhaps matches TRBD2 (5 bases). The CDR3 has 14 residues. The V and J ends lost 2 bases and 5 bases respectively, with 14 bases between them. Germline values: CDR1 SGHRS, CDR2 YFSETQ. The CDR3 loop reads CASSFPEGSDEQYF. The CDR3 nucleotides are TGCGCCAGCAGCTTCCCCGAGGGTAGCGACGAGCAGTACTTC. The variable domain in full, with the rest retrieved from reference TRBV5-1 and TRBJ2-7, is KAGVTQTPRYLIKTRGQQVTLSCSPISGHRSVSWYQQTPGQGLQFLFEYFSETQRNKGNFPGRFSGRQFSNSRSEMNVSTLELGDSALYLCASSFPEGSDEQYFGPGTRLTVT.

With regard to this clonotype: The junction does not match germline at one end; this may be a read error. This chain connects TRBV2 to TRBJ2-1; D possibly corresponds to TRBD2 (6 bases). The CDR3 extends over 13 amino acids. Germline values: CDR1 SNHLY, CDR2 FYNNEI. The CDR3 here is CVSTEGNLSEQFF. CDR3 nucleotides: TGTGTCAGCACGGAGGGTAACTTGAGTGAGCAGTTCTTC.

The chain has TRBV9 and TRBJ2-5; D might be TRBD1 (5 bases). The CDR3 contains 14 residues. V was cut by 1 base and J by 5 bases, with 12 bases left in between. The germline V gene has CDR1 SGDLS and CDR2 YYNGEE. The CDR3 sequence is CASSVMGLGETQYF. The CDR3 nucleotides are TGTGCCAGCAGCGTAATGGGGCTGGGGGAGACCCAGTACTTC.

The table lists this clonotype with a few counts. The CDR3 DNA reads as TGTGCCAGCAGTGATTCCCCGGGCGCAGATACGCAGTATTTT. The encoded protein is CASSDSPGADTQYF. The chain recombines TRBV2 with TRBJ2-3, with unresolved D. This CDR3 comprises 14 residues. V was cut by 3 bases and J by 4 bases, with 11 bases left in between. The germline CDR1 and CDR2 sequences are SNHLY and FYNNEI.

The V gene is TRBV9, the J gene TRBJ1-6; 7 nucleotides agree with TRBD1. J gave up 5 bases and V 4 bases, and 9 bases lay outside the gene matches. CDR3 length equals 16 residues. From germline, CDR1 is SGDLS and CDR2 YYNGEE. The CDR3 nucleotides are TGTGCCAGCAGCTCCCCCGGGACAGCCAATAATTCACCCCTCCACTTT. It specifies CASSSPGTANNSPLHF.

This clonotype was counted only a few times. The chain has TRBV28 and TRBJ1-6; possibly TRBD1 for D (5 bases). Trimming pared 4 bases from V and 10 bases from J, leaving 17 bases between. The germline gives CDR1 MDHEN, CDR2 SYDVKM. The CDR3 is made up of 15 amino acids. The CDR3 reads CASSSHGQGRSPLHF. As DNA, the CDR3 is TGTGCCAGCAGTTCACATGGACAAGGGAGGTCACCCCTCCACTTT.

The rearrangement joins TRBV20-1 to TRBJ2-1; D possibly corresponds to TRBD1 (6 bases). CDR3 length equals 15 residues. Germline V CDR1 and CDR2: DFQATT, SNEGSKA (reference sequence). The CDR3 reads CSVTGGPNTYNEQFF. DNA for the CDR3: TGCAGCGTGACAGGAGGACCTAATACCTACAATGAGCAGTTCTTC.

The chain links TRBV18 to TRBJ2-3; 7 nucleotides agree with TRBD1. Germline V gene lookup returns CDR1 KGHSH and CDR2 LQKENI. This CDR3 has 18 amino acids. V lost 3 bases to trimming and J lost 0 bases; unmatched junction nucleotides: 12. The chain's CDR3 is CASSPPDRRVSSTDTQYF. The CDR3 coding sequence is TGTGCCAGCTCACCGCCGGACAGGCGAGTATCTAGCACAGATACGCAGTATTTT.

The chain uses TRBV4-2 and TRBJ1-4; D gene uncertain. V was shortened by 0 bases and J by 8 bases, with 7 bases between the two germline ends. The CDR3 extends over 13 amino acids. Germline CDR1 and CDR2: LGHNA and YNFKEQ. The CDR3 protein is CASSQESNEKLFF. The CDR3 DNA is TGTGCCAGCAGCCAAGAGAGTAACGAAAAACTGTTTTTT.

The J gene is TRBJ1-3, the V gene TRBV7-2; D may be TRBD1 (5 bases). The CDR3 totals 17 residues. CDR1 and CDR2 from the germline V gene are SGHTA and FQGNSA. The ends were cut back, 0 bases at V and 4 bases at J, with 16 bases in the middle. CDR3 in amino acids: CASSLAGPQGGGNTIYF. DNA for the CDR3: TGTGCCAGCAGCTTAGCCGGTCCGCAGGGCGGGGGAAACACCATATATTTT. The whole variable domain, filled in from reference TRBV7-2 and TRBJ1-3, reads GAGVSQSPSNKVTEKGKDVELRCDPISGHTALYWYRQSLGQGLEFLIYFQGNSAPDKSGLPSDRFSAERTGGSVSTLTIQRTQQEDSAVYLCASSLAGPQGGGNTIYFGEGSWLTVV.

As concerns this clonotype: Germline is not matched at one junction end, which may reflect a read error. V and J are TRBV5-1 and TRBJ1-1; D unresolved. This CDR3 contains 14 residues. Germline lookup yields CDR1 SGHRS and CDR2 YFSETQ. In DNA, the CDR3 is TGCGCCAGCAGCTTCGGGCGCATGAACACTGAAACTTTCTTT. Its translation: CASSFGRMNTETFF.

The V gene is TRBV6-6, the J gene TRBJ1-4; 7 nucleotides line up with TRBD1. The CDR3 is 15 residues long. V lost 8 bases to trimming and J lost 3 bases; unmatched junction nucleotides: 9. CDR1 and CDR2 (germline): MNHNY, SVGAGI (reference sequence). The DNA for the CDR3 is TGTGCCAGCGGGTTCCCGGGACAGCCTAATGAAAAACTGTTTTTT. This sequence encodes CASGFPGQPNEKLFF.

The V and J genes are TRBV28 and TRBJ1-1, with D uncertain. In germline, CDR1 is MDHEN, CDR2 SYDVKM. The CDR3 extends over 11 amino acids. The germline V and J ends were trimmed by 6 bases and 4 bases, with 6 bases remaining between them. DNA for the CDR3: TGTGCCAGCAGAACCAGCACTGAAGCTTTCTTT. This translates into CASRTSTEAFF.

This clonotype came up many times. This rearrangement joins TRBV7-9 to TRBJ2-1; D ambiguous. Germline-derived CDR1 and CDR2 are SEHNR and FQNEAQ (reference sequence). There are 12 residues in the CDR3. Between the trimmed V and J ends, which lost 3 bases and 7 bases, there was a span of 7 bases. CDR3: CASSLTINEQFF. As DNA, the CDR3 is TGTGCCAGCAGCTTGACGATTAATGAGCAGTTCTTC. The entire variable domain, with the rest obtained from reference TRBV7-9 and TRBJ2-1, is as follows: DTGVSQNPRHKITKRGQNVTFRCDPISEHNRLYWYRQTLGQGPEFLTYFQNEAQLEKSRLLSDRFSAERPKGSFSTLEIQRTEQGDSAMYLCASSLTINEQFFGPGTRLTVL.